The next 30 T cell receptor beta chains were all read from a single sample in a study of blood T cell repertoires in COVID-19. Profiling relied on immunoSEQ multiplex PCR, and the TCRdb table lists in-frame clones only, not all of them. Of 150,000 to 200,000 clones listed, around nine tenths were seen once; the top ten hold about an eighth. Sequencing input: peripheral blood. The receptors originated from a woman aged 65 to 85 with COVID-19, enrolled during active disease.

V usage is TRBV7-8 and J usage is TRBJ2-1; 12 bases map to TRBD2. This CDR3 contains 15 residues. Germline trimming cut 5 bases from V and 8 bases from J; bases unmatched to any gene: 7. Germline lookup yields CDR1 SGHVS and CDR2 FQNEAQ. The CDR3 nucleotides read TGTGCCAGCAGCAAAGGGACTAGCGGGTACTATGAGCAGTTCTTC. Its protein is CASSKGTSGYYEQFF.

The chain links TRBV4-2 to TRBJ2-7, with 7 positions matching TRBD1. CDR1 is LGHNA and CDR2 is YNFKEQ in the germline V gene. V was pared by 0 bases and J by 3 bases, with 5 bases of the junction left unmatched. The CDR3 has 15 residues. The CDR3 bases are TGTGCCAGCAGCCAAGATCCCGGACAGGTCTACGAGCAGTACTTC. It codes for CASSQDPGQVYEQYF.

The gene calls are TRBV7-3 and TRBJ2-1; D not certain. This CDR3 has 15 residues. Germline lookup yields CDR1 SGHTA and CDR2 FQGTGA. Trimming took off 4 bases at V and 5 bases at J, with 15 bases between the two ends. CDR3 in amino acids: CASSSELSENNEQFF. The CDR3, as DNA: TGTGCCAGCAGCTCGGAGTTGTCAGAGAACAATGAGCAGTTCTTC. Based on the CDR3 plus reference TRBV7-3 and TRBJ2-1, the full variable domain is GAGVSQTPSNKVTEKGKYVELRCDPISGHTALYWYRQSLGQGPEFLIYFQGTGAADDSGLPNDRFFAVRPEGSVSTLKIQRTERGDSAVYLCASSSELSENNEQFFGPGTRLTVL.

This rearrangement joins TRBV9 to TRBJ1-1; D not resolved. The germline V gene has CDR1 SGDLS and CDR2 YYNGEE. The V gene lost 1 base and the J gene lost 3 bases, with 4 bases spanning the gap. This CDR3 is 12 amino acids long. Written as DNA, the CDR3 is TGTGCCAGCAGCGTATCCGACACTGAAGCTTTCTTT. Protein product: CASSVSDTEAFF.

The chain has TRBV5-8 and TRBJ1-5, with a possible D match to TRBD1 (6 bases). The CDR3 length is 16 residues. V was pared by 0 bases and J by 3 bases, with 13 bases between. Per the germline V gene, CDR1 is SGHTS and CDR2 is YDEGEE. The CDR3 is CASSLVSGTLNQPQHF. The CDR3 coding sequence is TGTGCCAGCAGCTTGGTGTCAGGGACACTCAATCAGCCCCAGCATTTT. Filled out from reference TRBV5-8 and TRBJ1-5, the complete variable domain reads EAGVTQSPTHLIKTRGQQATLRCSPISGHTSVYWYQQALGLGLQFLLWYDEGEERNRGNFPPRFSGRQFPNYSSELNVNALELEDSALYLCASSLVSGTLNQPQHFGDGTRLSIL.

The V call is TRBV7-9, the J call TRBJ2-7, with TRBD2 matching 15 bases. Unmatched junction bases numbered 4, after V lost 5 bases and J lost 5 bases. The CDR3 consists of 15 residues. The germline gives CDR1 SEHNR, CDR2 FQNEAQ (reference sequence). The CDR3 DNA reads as TGTGCCAGCAGCCTTCGGACTAGCGGGAGGGACGAGCAGTACTTC. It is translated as CASSLRTSGRDEQYF.

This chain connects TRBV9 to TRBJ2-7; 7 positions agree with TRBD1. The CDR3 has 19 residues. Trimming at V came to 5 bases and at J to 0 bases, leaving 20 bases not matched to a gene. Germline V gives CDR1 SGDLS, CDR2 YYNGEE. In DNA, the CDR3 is TGTGCCAGCAGTGCAGATATCAATCAGCGGACAGGCAACTCCTACGAGCAGTACTTC. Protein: CASSADINQRTGNSYEQYF.

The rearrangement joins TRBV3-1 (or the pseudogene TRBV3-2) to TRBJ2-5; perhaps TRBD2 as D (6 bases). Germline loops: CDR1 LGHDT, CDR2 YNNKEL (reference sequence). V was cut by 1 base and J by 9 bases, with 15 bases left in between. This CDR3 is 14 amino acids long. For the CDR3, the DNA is TGTGCCAGCAGCCAAGCGGGTGGGGGGAGCGCCCAGTACTTC. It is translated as CASSQAGGGSAQYF.

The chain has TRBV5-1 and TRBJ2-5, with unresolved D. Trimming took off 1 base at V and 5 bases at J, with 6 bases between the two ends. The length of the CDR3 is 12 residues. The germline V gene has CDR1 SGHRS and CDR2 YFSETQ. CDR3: CASSLSAETQYF. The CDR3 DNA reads TGCGCCAGCAGCTTGAGCGCCGAGACCCAGTACTTC.

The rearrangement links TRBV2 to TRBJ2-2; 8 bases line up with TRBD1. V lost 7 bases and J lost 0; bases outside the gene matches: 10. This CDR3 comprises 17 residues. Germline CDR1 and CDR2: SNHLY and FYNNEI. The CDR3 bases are TGTGCCAGCATCAGGGGGCGAATTGAAACGAACACCGGGGAGCTGTTTTTT. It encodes CASIRGRIETNTGELFF.

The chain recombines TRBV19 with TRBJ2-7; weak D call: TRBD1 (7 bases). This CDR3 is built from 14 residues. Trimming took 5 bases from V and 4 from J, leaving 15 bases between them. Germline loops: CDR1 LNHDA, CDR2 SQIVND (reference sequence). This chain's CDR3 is CASSDFRGAYEQYF. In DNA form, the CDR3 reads TGTGCCAGTAGTGATTTCAGGGGGGCGTACGAGCAGTACTTC.

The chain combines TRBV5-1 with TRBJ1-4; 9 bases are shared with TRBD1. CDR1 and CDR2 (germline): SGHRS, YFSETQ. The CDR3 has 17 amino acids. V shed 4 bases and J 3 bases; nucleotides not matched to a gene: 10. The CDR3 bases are TGCGCCAGCAGCAAGTCCCGGGACAGGGTTGCTAATGAAAAACTGTTTTTT. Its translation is CASSKSRDRVANEKLFF.

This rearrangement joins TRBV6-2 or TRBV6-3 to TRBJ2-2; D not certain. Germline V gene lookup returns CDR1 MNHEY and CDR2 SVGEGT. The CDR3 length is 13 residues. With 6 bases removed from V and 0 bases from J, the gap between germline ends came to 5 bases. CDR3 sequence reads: CASSLTNTGELFF. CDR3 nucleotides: TGTGCCAGCAGCTTAACGAACACCGGGGAGCTGTTTTTT.

In DNA, the CDR3 is TGTGCCAGCAGAGAACGGGGAGGGTACACTGAAGCTTTCTTT. Amino acids: CASRERGGYTEAFF. V and J are TRBV3-1 (or the pseudogene TRBV3-2) and TRBJ1-1; D is unresolved. Trimming stripped 6 bases from V and 3 bases from J, with 14 bases between. CDR1 and CDR2 from the germline V gene are LGHDT and YNNKEL (reference sequence). The CDR3 contains 14 residues.

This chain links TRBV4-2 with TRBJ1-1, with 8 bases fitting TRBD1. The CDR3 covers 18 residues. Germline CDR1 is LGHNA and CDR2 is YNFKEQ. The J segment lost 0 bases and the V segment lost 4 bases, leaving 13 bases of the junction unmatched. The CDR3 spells CASSPLGETGALNTEAFF. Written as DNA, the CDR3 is TGTGCCAGCAGCCCACTCGGGGAGACAGGGGCCTTGAACACTGAAGCTTTCTTT.

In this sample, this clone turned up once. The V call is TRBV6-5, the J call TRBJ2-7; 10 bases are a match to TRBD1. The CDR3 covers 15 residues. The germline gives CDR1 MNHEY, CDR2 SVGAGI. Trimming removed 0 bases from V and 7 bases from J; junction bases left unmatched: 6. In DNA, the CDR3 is TGTGCCAGCAGTTACTCGGGGACAGGGGTTCAAGAGCAGTACTTC. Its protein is CASSYSGTGVQEQYF.

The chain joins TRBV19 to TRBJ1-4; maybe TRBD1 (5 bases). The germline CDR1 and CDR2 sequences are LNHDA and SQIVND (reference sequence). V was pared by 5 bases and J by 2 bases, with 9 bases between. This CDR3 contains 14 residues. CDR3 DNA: TGTGCCAGTAGTTTCCGGGGGACTAATGAAAAACTGTTTTTT. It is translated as CASSFRGTNEKLFF. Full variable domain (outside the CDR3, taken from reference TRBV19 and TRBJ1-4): DGGITQSPKYLFRKEGQNVTLSCEQNLNHDAMYWYRQDPGQGLRLIYYSQIVNDFQKGDIAEGYSVSREKKESFPLTVTSAQKNPTAFYLCASSFRGTNEKLFFGSGTQLSVL.

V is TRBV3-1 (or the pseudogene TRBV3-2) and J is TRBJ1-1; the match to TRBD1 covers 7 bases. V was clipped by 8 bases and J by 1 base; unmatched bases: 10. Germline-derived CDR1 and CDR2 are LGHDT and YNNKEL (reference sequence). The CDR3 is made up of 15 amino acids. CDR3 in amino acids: CASGRTGWGNTEAFF. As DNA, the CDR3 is TGTGCCAGCGGCCGGACAGGCTGGGGGAACACTGAAGCTTTCTTT.

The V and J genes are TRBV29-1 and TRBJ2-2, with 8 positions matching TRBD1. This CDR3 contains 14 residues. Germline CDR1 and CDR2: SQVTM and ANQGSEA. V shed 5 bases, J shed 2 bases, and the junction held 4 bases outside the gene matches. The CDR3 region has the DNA TGCAGCGTTACGGACAGGGCTAACACCGGGGAGCTGTTTTTT. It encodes CSVTDRANTGELFF.

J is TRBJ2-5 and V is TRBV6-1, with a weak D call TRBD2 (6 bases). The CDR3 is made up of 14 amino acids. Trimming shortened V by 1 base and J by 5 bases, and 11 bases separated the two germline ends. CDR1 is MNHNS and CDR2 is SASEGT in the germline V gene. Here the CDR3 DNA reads TGTGCCAGCAGTGAAGAGGGGAGGCGGGAGACCCAGTACTTC. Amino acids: CASSEEGRRETQYF.

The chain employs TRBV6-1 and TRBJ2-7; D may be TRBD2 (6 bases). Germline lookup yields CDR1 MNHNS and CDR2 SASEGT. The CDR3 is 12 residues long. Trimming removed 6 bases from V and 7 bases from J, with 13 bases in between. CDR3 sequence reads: CASSRSGVEQYF. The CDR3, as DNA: TGTGCCAGCAGCCGCTCGGGGGTTGAGCAGTACTTC.

Here the CDR3 reads CASGMDRLSYEQYF. CDR3 nucleotide sequence: TGTGCCAGCGGAATGGACAGGCTCTCCTACGAGCAGTACTTC. The chain joins TRBV6-5 to TRBJ2-7; 7 bases align to TRBD1. The CDR3 sequence is 14 residues long. The germline gives CDR1 MNHEY, CDR2 SVGAGI. V gave up 8 bases and J gave up 0 bases; unmatched junction bases: 7.

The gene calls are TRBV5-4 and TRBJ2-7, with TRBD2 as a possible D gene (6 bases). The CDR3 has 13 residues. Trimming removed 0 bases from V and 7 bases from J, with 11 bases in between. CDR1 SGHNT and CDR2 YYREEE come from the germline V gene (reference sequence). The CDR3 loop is CASSLGPAGEQYF. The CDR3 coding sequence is TGTGCCAGCAGCTTGGGTCCTGCGGGGGAGCAGTACTTC.

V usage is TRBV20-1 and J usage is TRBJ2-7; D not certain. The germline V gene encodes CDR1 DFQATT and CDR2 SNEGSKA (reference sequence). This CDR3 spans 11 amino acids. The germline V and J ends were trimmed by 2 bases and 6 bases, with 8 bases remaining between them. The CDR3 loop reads CSARISGEQYF. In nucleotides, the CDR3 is TGCAGTGCTAGAATATCCGGCGAGCAGTACTTC.

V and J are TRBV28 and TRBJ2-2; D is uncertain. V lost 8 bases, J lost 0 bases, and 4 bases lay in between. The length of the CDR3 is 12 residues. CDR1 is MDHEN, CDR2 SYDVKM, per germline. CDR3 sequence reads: CASHSNTGELFF. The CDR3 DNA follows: TGTGCCAGCCACTCGAACACCGGGGAGCTGTTTTTT.

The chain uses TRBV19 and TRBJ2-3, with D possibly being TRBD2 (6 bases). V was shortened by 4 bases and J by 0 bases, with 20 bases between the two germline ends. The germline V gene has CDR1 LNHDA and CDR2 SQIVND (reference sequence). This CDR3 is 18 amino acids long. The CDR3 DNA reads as TGTGCCAGTAGTAGGAACCGGGACTGGGCGGGTAGCACAGATACGCAGTATTTT. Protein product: CASSRNRDWAGSTDTQYF.

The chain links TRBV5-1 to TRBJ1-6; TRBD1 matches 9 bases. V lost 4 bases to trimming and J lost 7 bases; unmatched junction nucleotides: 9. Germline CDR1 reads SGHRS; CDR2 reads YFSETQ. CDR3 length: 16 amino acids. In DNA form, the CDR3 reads TGCGCCAGCAGCCTGGGACAGGGCCTCCCAAATTCACCCCTCCACTTT. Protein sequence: CASSLGQGLPNSPLHF.

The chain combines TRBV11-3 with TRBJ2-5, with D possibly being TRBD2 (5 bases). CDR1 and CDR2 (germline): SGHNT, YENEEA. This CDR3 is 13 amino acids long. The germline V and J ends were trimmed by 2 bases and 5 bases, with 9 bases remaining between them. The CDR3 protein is CASSLLEGETQYF. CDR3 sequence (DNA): TGTGCCAGCAGCTTACTTGAGGGCGAGACCCAGTACTTC.

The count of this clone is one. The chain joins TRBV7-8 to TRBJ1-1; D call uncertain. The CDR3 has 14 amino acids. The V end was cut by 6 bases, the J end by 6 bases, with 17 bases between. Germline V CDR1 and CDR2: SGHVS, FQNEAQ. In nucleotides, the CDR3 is TGTGCCAGCAGGGACGACCCCCGGAGGTCTGAAGCTTTCTTT. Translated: CASRDDPRRSEAFF.

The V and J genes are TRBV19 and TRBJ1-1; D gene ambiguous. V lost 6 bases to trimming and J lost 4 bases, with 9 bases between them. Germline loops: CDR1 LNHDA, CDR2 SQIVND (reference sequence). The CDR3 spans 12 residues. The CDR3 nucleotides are TGTGCCAGTAGCTCCCCAGGCACTGAAGCTTTCTTT. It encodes CASSSPGTEAFF.